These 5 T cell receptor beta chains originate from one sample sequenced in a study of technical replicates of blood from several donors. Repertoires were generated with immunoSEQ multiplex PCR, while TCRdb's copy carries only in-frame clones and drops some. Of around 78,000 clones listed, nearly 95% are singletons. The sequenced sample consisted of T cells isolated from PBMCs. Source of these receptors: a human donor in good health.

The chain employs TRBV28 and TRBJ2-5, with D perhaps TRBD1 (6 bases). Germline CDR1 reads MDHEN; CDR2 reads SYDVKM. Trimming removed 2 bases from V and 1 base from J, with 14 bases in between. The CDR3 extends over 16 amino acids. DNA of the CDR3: TGTGCCAGCAGTTTACCCCCAGGGGCCTCCCAAGAGACCCAGTACTTC. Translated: CASSLPPGASQETQYF.

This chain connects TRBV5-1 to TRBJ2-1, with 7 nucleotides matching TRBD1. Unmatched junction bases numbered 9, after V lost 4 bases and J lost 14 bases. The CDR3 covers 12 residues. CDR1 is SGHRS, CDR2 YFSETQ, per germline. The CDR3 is CASSPGQVGEFF. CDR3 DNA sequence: TGCGCCAGCAGCCCAGGACAGGTAGGGGAGTTCTTC.

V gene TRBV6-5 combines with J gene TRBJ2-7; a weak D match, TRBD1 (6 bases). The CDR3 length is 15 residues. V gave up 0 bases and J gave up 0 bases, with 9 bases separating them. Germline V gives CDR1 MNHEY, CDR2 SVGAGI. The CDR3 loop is CASSYSRTVSYEQYF. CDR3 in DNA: TGTGCCAGCAGTTACTCCCGGACAGTCTCCTACGAGCAGTACTTC.

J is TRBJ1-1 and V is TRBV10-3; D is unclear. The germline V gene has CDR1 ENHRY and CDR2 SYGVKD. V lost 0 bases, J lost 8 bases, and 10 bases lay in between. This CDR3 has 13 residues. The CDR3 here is CAISESPLQEAFF. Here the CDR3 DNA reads TGTGCCATCAGTGAGTCCCCCCTACAGGAAGCTTTCTTT.

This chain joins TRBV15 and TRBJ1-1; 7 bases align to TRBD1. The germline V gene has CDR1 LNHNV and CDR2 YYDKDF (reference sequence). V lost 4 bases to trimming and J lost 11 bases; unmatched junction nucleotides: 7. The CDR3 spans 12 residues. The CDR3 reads CATSMQGVNAFF. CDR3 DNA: TGTGCCACCAGCATGCAGGGGGTTAATGCTTTCTTT.